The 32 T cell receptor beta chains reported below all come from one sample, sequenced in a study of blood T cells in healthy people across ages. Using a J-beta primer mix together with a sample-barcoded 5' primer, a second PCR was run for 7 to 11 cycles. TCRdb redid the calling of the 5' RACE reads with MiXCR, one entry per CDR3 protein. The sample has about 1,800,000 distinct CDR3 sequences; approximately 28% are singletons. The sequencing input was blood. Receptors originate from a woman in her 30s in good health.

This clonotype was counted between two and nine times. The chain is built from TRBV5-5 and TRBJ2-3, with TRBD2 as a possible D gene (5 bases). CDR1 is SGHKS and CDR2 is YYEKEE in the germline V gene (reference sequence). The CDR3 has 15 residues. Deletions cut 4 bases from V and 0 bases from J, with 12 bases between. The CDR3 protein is CASSRSGSSTDTQYF. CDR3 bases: TGTGCCAGCAGCCGCTCGGGGTCTAGCACAGATACGCAGTATTTT.

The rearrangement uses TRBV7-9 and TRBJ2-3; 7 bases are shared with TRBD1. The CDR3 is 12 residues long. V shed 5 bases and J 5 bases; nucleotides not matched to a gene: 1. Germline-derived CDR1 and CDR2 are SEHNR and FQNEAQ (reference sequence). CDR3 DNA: TGTGCCAGCAGCAGGGGGCAAGATACGCAGTATTTT. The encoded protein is CASSRGQDTQYF.

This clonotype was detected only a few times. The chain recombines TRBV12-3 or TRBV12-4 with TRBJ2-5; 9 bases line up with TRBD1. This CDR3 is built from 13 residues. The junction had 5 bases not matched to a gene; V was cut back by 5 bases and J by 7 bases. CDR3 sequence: CASSQGQGRTQYF. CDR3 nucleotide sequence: TGTGCCAGCAGTCAAGGACAGGGGAGGACCCAGTACTTC.

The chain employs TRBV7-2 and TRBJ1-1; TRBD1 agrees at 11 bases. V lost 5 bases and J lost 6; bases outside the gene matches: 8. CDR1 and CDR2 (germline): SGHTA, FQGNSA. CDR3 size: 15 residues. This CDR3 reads CASSGTRDRGSEAFF. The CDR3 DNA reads TGTGCCAGCAGCGGTACTCGGGACAGGGGGTCTGAAGCTTTCTTT.

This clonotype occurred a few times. The CDR3 reads CASSVRAETEAFF. The DNA for the CDR3 is TGCGCCAGCAGTGTTAGGGCAGAGACTGAAGCTTTCTTT. The chain links TRBV10-2 to TRBJ1-1; D not resolved. Germline V gene lookup returns CDR1 WSHSY and CDR2 SAAADI. The CDR3 has 13 residues. Trimming shortened V by 4 bases and J by 5 bases, and 11 bases separated the two germline ends.

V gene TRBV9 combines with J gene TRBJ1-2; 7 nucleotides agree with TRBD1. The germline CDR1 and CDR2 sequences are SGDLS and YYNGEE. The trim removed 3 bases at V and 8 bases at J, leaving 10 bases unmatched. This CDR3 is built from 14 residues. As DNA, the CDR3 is TGTGCCAGCAGCGCCGAAGGGAGGGGGCGCGGCTACACCTTC. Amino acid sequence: CASSAEGRGRGYTF.

The CDR3 bases are TGTGCCATCAGTGCCGGGCCTAACTATGGCTACACCTTC. Its translation is CAISAGPNYGYTF. The chain carries TRBV10-3 and TRBJ1-2; D is undetermined. Between the trimmed V and J ends, which lost 4 bases and 0 bases, there was a span of 6 bases. Germline values: CDR1 ENHRY, CDR2 SYGVKD. The CDR3 sequence is 13 residues long.

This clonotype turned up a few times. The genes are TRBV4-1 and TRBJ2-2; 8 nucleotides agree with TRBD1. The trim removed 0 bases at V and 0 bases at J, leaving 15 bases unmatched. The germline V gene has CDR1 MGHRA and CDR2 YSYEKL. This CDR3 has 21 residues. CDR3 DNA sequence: TGCGCCAGCAGCCAAGACGGAGCAGGGGGCAGTTTCGATCCGAACACCGGGGAGCTGTTTTTT. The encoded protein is CASSQDGAGGSFDPNTGELFF.

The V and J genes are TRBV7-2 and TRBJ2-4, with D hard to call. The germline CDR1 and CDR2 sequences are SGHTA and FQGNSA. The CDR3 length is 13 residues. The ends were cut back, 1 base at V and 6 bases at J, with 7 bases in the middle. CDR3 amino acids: CASSLGTRNIQYF. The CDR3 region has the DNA TGTGCCAGCAGCTTAGGTACGAGAAACATTCAGTACTTC.

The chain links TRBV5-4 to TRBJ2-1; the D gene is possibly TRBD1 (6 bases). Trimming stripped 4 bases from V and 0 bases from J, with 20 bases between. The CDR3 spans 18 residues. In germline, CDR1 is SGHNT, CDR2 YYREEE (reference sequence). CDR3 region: CASSKGSVGASSYNEQFF. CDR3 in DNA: TGTGCCAGCAGCAAGGGTTCCGTGGGGGCGAGCTCCTACAATGAGCAGTTCTTC. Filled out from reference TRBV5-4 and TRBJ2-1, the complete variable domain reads ETGVTQSPTHLIKTRGQQVTLRCSSQSGHNTVSWYQQALGQGPQFIFQYYREEENGRGNFPPRFSGLQFPNYSSELNVNALELDDSALYLCASSKGSVGASSYNEQFFGPGTRLTVL.

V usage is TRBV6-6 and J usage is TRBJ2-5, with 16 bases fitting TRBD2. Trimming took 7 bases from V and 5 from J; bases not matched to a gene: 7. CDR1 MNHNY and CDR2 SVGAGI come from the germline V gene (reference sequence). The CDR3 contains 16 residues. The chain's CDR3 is CASKLGLAGGQETQYF. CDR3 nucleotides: TGTGCCAGCAAACTGGGACTAGCGGGGGGGCAGGAGACCCAGTACTTC.

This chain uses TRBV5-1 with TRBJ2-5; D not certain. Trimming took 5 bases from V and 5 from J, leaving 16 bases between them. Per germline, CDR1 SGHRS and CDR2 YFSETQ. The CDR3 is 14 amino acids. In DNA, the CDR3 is TGCGCCAGCAGTCGACGGACCATCGGCGAGACCCAGTACTTC. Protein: CASSRRTIGETQYF.

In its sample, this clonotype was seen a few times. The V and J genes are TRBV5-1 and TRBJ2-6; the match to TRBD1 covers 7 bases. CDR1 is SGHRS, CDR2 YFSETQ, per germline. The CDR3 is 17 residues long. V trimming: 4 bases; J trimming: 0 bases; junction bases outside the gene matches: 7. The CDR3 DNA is TGCGCCAGCAGCCCACTGACAGGGACCTCTGGGGCCAACGTCCTGACTTTC. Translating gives CASSPLTGTSGANVLTF. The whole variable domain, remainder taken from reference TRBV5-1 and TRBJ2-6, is KAGVTQTPRYLIKTRGQQVTLSCSPISGHRSVSWYQQTPGQGLQFLFEYFSETQRNKGNFPGRFSGRQFSNSRSEMNVSTLELGDSALYLCASSPLTGTSGANVLTFGAGSRLTVL.

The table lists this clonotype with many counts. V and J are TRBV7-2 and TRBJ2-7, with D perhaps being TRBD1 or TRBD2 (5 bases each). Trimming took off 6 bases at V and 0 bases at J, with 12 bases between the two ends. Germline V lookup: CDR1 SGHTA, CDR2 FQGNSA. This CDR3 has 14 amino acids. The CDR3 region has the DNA TGTGCCAGCAGTCCGGGGCAGGCCTCCTACGAGCAGTACTTC. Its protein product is CASSPGQASYEQYF.

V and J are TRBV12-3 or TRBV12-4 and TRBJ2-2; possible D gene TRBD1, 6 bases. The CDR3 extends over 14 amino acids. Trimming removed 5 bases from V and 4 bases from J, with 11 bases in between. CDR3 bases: TGTGCCAGCAGTGGGAACAGGGCCACCGGGGAGCTGTTTTTT. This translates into CASSGNRATGELFF.

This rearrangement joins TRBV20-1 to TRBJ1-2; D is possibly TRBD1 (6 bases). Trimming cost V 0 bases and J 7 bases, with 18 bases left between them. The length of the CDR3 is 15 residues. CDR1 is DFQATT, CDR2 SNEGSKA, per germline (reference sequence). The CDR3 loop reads CSARDSQDRARGYTF. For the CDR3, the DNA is TGCAGTGCTAGAGATTCCCAGGACAGAGCTCGTGGCTACACCTTC.

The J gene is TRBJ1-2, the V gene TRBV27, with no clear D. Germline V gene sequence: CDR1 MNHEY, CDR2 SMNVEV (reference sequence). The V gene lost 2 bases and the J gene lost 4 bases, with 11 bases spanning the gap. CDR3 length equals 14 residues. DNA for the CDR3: TGTGCCAGCAGTTTAGAAGGGAACGGCTATGGCTACACCTTC. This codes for CASSLEGNGYGYTF.

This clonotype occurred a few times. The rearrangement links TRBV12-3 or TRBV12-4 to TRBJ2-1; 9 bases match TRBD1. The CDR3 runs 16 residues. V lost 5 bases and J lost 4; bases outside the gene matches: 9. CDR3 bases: TGTGCCAGCAGTCCCGGGTTGGGACAGGGTTACAATGAGCAGTTCTTC. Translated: CASSPGLGQGYNEQFF.

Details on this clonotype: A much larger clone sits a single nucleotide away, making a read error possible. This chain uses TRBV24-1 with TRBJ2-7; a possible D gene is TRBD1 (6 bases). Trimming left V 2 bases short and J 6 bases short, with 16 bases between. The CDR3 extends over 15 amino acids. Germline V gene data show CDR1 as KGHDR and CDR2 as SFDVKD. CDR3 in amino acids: CATSDSGTNTCEQYF. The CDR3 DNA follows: TGTGCCACCAGTGATTCCGGGACAAATACCTGCGAGCAGTACTTC.

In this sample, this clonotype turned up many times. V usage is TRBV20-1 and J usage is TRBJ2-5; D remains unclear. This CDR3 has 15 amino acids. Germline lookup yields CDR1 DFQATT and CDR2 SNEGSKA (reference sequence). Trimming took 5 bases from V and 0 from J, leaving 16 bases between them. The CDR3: CSAPNVTWYQETQYF. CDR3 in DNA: TGCAGTGCTCCTAACGTAACTTGGTACCAAGAGACCCAGTACTTC.

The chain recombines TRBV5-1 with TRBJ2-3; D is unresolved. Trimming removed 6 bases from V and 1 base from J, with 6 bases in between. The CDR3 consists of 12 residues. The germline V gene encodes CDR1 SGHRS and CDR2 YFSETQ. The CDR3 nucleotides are TGCGCCAGCACGTTCGGCACAGATACGCAGTATTTT. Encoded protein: CASTFGTDTQYF.

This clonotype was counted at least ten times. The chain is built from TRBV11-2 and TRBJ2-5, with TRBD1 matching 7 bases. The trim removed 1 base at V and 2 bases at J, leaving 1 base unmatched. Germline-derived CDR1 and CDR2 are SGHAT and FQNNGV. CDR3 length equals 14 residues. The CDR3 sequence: CASSLVDRQETQYF. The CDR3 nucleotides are TGTGCCAGCAGCTTAGTGGACAGGCAAGAGACCCAGTACTTC.

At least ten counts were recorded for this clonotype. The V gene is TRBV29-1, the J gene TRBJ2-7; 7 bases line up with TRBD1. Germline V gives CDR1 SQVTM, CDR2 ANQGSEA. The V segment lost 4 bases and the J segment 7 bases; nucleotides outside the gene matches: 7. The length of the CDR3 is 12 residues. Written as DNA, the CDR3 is TGCAGCGTTGGAAGACAGGGCGAGGAGCAGTACTTC. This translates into CSVGRQGEEQYF.

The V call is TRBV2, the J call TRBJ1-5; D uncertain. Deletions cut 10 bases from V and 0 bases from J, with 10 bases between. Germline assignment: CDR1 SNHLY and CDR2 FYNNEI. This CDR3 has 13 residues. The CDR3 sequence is CATQLYSNQPQHF. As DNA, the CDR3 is TGTGCCACCCAGCTATATAGCAATCAGCCCCAGCATTTT.

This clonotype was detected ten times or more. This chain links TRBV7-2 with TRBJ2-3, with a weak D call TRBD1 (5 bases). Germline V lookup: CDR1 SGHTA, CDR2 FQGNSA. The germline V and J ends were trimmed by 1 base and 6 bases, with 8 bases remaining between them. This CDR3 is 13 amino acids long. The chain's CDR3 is CASSLGQRDTQYF. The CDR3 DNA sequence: TGTGCCAGCAGCTTAGGACAGAGGGATACGCAGTATTTT.

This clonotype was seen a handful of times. Written as DNA, the CDR3 is TGCAGTGCTAGGGGGCTTGCCCCAAACATTCAGTACTTC. Its translation: CSARGLAPNIQYF. The chain combines TRBV20-1 with TRBJ2-4, with D possibly matching TRBD1 (5 bases). Trimming removed 3 bases from V and 6 bases from J, with 12 bases in between. Germline V gene lookup returns CDR1 DFQATT and CDR2 SNEGSKA (reference sequence). The CDR3 contains 13 residues.

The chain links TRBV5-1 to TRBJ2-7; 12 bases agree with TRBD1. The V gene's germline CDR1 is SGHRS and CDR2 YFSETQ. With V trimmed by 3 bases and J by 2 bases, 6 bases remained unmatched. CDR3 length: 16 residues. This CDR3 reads CASSSFRDRGPYEQYF. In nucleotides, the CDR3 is TGCGCCAGCAGCTCATTCCGGGACAGGGGGCCCTACGAGCAGTACTTC.

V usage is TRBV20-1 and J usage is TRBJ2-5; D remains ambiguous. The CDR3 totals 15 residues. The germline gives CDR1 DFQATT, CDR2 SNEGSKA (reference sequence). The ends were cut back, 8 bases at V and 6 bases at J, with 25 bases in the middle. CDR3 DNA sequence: TGCAGTTCAATCGGACCAGCTCCGATGAGAAAGACCCAGTACTTC. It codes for CSSIGPAPMRKTQYF.

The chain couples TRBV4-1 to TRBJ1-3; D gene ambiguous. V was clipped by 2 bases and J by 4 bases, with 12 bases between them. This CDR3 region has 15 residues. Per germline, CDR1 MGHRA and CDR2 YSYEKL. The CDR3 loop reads CASSQTPMGGNTIYF. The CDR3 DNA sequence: TGCGCCAGCAGCCAAACCCCGATGGGAGGAAACACCATATATTTT.

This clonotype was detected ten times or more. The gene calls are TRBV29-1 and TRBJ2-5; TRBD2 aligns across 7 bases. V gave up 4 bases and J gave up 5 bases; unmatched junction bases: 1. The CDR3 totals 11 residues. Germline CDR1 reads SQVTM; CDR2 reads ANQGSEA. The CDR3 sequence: CSVGLAETQYF. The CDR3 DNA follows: TGCAGCGTTGGACTAGCCGAGACCCAGTACTTC.

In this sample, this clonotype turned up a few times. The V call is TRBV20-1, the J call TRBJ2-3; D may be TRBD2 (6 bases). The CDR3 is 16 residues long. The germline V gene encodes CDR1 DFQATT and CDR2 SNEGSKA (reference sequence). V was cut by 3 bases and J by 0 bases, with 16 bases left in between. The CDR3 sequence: CSASYFLTRSTDTQYF. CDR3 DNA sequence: TGCAGTGCTAGTTACTTTTTGACTAGAAGCACAGATACGCAGTATTTT.

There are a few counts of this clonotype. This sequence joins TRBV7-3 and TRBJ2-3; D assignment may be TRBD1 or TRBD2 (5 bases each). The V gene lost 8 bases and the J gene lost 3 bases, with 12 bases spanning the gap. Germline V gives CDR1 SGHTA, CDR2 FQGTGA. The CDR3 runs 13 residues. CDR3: CASQKGRTDTQYF. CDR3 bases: TGTGCCAGCCAAAAGGGGAGAACAGATACGCAGTATTTT. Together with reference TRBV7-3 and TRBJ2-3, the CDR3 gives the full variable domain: GAGVSQTPSNKVTEKGKYVELRCDPISGHTALYWYRQSLGQGPEFLIYFQGTGAADDSGLPNDRFFAVRPEGSVSTLKIQRTERGDSAVYLCASQKGRTDTQYFGPGTRLTVL.